This T cell receptor beta chain was captured by sequencing in a study of beta chain features in type 1 diabetes. Study-wide results and caveats: PCR may have favored shorter templates equally in patients and controls. Individuals with type 1 diabetes displayed fewer insertions and more deletions at VDJ junctions.

The CDR3 extends over 13 amino acids. V lost 1 base and J 7 bases, leaving 8 bases between the germline ends. Germline CDR1 reads LGHNA; CDR2 reads YSLEER. Every bit of the isolated RNA underwent reverse transcription, so sequencing read expressed TCRB transcripts. The repertoire was sequenced with immunoSEQ multiplex PCR; TCRdb's copy has only in-frame clones and lacks some. The sample yields around 400,000 clones, about 15% seen once. In its sample, this clone was seen a few times. Its antigen remains unknown. The TCR comes from a woman aged 18 to 35 in good health. The sequenced sample consisted of naive CD4+ T cells from blood. The rearrangement joins TRBV4-3 to TRBJ1-5; weak D call: TRBD1 (5 bases). CDR3 nucleotides: TGCGCCAGCAGCCAAGGGGGGGAGCAGCCCCAGCATTTT. Protein: CASSQGGEQPQHF.